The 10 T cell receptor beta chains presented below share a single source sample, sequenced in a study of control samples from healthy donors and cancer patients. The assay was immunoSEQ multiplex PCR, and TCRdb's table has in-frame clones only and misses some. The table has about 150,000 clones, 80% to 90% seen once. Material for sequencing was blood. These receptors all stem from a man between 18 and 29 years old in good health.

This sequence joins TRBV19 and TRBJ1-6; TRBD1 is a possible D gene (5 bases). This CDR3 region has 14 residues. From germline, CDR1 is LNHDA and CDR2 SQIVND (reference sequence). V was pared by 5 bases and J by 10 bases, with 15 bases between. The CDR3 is CASSSGRGWSPLHF. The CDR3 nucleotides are TGTGCCAGTAGTTCTGGGCGGGGGTGGTCACCCCTCCACTTT.

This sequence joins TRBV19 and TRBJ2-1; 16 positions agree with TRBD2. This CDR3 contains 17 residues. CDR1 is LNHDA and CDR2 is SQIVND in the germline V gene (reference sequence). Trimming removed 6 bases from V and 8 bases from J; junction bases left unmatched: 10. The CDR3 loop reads CASSPGLAGGPFYEQFF. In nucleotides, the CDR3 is TGTGCCAGTAGCCCGGGACTAGCGGGGGGGCCATTTTATGAGCAGTTCTTC.

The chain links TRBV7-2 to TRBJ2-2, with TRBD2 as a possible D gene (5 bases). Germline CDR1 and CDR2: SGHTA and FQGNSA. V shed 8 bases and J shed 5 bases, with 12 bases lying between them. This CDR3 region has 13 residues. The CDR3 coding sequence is TGTGCCAGCCATTTCGGGATAACCGGGGAGCTGTTTTTT. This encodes CASHFGITGELFF.

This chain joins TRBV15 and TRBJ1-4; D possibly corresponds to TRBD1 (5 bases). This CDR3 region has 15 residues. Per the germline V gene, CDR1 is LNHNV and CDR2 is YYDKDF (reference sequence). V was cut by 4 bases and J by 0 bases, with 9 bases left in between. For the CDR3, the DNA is TGTGCCACCAGCACTTGGACAACAACTAATGAAAAACTGTTTTTT. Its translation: CATSTWTTTNEKLFF.

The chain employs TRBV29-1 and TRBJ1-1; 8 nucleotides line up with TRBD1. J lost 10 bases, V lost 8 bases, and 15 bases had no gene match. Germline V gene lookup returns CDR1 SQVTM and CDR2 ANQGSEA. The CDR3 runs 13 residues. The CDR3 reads CSFWSGGASGAFF. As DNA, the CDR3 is TGCAGCTTTTGGTCAGGGGGCGCCTCGGGAGCTTTCTTT.

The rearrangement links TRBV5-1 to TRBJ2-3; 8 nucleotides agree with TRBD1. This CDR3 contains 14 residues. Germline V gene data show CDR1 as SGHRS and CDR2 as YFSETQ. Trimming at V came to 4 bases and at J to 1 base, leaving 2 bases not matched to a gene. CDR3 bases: TGCGCCAGCAGCGGGGGACAGGGCACAGATACGCAGTATTTT. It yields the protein CASSGGQGTDTQYF.

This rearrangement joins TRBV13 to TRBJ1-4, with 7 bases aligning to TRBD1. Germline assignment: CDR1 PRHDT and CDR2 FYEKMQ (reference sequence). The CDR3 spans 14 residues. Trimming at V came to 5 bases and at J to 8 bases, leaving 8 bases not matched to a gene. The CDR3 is CASSLDGDREKLFF. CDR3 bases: TGTGCCAGCAGCCTAGATGGGGACAGAGAAAAACTGTTTTTT.

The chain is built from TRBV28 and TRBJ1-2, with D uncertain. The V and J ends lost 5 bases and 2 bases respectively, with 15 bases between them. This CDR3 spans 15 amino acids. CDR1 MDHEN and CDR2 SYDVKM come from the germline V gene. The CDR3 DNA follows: TGTGCCAGCAGTCTCCCTCTTCTTGGGAACTATGGCTACACCTTC. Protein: CASSLPLLGNYGYTF.

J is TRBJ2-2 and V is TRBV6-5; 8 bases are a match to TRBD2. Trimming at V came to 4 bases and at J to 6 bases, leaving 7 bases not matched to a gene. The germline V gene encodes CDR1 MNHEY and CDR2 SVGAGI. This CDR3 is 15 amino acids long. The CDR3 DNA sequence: TGTGCCAGCAGTTCACGGGGGGGCCGGTCCGGGGAGCTGTTTTTT. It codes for CASSSRGGRSGELFF.

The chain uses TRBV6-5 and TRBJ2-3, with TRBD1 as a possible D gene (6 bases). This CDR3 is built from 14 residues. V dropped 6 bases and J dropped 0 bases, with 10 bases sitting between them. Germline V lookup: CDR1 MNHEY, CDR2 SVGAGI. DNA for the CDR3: TGTGCCAGCAGGGAGGACAGAAGCACAGATACGCAGTATTTT. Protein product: CASREDRSTDTQYF.